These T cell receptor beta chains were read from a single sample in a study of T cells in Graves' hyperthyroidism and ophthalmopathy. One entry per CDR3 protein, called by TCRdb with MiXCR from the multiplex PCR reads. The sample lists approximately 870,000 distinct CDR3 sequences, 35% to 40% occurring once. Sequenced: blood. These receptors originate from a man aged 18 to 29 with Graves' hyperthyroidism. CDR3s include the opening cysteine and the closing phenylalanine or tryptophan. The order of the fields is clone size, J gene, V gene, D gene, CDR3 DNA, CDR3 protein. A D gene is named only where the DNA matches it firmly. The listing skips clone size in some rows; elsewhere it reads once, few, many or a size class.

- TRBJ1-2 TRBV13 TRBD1 TGTGCCAGCAGCTTGGCCGAGACAGGGAACTATGGCTACACCTTC CASSLAETGNYGYTF
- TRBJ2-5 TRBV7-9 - TGTGTCAGCAGCTTAATGGCGGAGACCCAGTACTTC CVSSLMAETQYF
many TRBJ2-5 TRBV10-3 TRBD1 TGTGCCATCAGCCGGGACAGCCAAGAGACCCAGTACTTC CAISRDSQETQYF
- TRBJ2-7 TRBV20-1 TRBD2 TGCAGTGCTAGAGATGGAGGAAGCGGGGACTCTTACGTGCAGTACTTC CSARDGGSGDSYVQYF
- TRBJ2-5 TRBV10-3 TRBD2 TGTGCCAGCAGTTACTCGCCTGGAACAAGCGGGGGTACGGAGACCCAGTACTTC CASSYSPGTSGGTETQYF
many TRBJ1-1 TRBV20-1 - TGCAGTGCTCTTGCTGGCATGACTGAAGCTTTCTTT CSALAGMTEAFF
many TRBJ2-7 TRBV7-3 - TGTGCCAGCAGCCCAACAGGCGGGCCGGGCTACGAGCAGTACTTC CASSPTGGPGYEQYF
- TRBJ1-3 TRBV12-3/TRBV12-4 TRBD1 TGTGCCAGCAGGCAGGGGGGGATCTCTGGAAACACCATATATTTT CASRQGGISGNTIYF
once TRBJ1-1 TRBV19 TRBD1 TGTGCCAGTAGTACAGGGGGCCTTGGGACGCAGGCTTTCTTT CASSTGGLGTQAFF
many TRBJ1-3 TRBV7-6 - TGTGCCAGCAGCGCCACCGACAACTCTGGAAACACCATATATTTT CASSATDNSGNTIYF
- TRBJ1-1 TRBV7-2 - TGTGCCAGCAGCTCGGGGGGATGGAGCACTGAAGCTTTCTTT CASSSGGWSTEAFF
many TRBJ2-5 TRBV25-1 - TGTGCCAGCAGTGGGAGCGGTCCCCTCCAAGAGACCCAGTACTTC CASSGSGPLQETQYF
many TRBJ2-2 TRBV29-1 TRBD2 TGCAGCGTTGAAGGCGGGGGTACCGGGGAGCTGTTTTTT CSVEGGGTGELFF
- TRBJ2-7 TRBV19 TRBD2 TGTGCCAGTAGTATAGATCTTGCGGGAGCCCCTTACGAGCAGTACTTC CASSIDLAGAPYEQYF
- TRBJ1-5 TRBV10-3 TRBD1 TGTGCCACCGGGACAGGGGAATTTCAGCCCCAGCATTTT CATGTGEFQPQHF
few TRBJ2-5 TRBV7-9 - TGTGCCAGCTATAGATTCATGGCGGGGGAGACCCAGTACTTC CASYRFMAGETQYF
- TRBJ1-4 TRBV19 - TGTGCCAGTAGCGAAGGGACACTTCCTAATGAAAAACTGTTTTTT CASSEGTLPNEKLFF
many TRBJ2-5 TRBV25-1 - TGTGCCAGCAGTGATAAGGGCAGGGATCGGGAGACCCAGTACTTC CASSDKGRDRETQYF
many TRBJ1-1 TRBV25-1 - TGTGCCAGCAGTGAATATGGTAACAGTCCTCGAACTGAAGCTTTCTTT CASSEYGNSPRTEAFF
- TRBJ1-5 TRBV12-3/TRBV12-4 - TGTGCCAGCAGTTCGGCGGGGGGAAATCAGCCCCAGCATTTT CASSSAGGNQPQHF